These 19 T cell receptor beta chains were all obtained from the same sample, sequenced in a study of OX40 agonist ivuxolimab in advanced cancers. Only in-frame clones appear in the TCRdb table, and some are missing; sequencing was by immunoSEQ multiplex PCR. This table holds about 64,000 clones, 80% to 85% found once. This specimen consisted of CD4+ or CD8+ T cells sorted from blood, obtained in a trial of the OX40 agonist ivuxolimab. The receptors derive from an adult with an advanced solid tumor such as melanoma, head and neck, liver or kidney cancer.

The V call is TRBV12-5, the J call TRBJ2-7; possible D gene TRBD1, 5 bases. Germline assignment: CDR1 LGHNT and CDR2 FRNRAP. Trimming shortened V by 5 bases and J by 0 bases, and 11 bases separated the two germline ends. The CDR3 has 14 residues. The CDR3 nucleotides are TGTGCTAGTGGTACCGCAGGGTCCTCCTACGAGCAGTACTTC. Its translation is CASGTAGSSYEQYF.

In DNA, the CDR3 is TGCGCCAGCAGCGTGCCCTCTAGCGGGGAAGAGCAGTTCTTC. Residues: CASSVPSSGEEQFF. The chain uses TRBV5-1 and TRBJ2-1, with 9 positions matching TRBD2. Per germline, CDR1 SGHRS and CDR2 YFSETQ. J gave up 10 bases and V 4 bases, and 9 bases lay outside the gene matches. CDR3 length equals 14 residues.

This clone was seen more than once but under ten times. V and J are TRBV30 and TRBJ1-2; 7 nucleotides align to TRBD1. Trimming removed 5 bases from V and 4 bases from J; junction bases left unmatched: 7. Germline V CDR1 and CDR2: GTSNPN, SVGIG (reference sequence). The CDR3 has 13 amino acids. CDR3: CAWSIQGSYGYTF. In DNA, the CDR3 is TGTGCCTGGTCGATACAGGGGAGCTATGGCTACACCTTC. The entire variable domain, with the rest obtained from reference TRBV30 and TRBJ1-2, is as follows: SQTIHQWPATLVQPVGSPLSLECTVEGTSNPNLYWYRQAAGRGLQLLFYSVGIGQISSEVPQNLSASRPQDRQFILSSKKLLLSDSGFYLCAWSIQGSYGYTFGSGTRLTVV.

The chain uses TRBV6-6 and TRBJ1-1, with a tentative D call TRBD1 (6 bases). The ends were cut back, 2 bases at V and 2 bases at J, with 9 bases in the middle. The CDR3 length is 14 residues. The V gene's germline CDR1 is MNHNY and CDR2 SVGAGI (reference sequence). The CDR3 bases are TGTGCCAGCAGTTACGACAGGTTAAACACTGAAGCTTTCTTT. Its protein product is CASSYDRLNTEAFF.

This chain connects TRBV7-3 to TRBJ2-7, with D possibly matching TRBD1 (6 bases). Germline-derived CDR1 and CDR2 are SGHTA and FQGTGA. Trimming stripped 5 bases from V and 3 bases from J, with 11 bases between. The length of the CDR3 is 13 residues. CDR3 DNA sequence: TGTGCCAGCAGCCGGGACAAAAACTACGAGCAGTACTTC. Its protein product is CASSRDKNYEQYF.

This clone showed up just once. The chain carries TRBV7-2 and TRBJ2-1; D gene uncertain. Germline loops: CDR1 SGHTA, CDR2 FQGNSA. This CDR3 has 14 residues. V was pared by 3 bases and J by 1 base, with 7 bases between. This CDR3 reads CASSFDSSYNEQFF. The CDR3 DNA sequence: TGTGCCAGCAGCTTTGATAGTTCCTACAATGAGCAGTTCTTC.

The chain joins TRBV6-5 to TRBJ1-1; D is undetermined. V was trimmed by 2 bases and J by 4 bases, leaving 8 bases between them. CDR1 and CDR2 (germline): MNHEY, SVGAGI. The CDR3 extends over 13 amino acids. The CDR3 sequence is CASSYEGRTEAFF. The CDR3 DNA is TGTGCCAGCAGTTACGAAGGGCGCACTGAAGCTTTCTTT.

The chain combines TRBV19 with TRBJ1-5; D gene uncertain. In germline, CDR1 is LNHDA, CDR2 SQIVND (reference sequence). V lost 2 bases and J lost 5, with 7 bases in between. This CDR3 is built from 13 residues. The CDR3 DNA is TGTGCCAGTAGTATAATGCCAGATCAGCCCCAGCATTTT. This encodes CASSIMPDQPQHF.

V and J are TRBV11-3 and TRBJ2-7; weak D call: TRBD1 (5 bases). Germline lookup yields CDR1 SGHNT and CDR2 YENEEA. With 5 bases removed from V and 0 bases from J, the gap between germline ends came to 8 bases. The CDR3 is made up of 13 amino acids. The CDR3 loop is CASSPQVSYEQYF. Written as DNA, the CDR3 is TGTGCCAGCAGCCCACAGGTCTCCTACGAGCAGTACTTC.

The rearrangement joins TRBV18 to TRBJ2-7; possibly TRBD1 for D (6 bases). Trimming took 2 bases from V and 0 from J, leaving 8 bases between them. This CDR3 is 14 amino acids long. Germline CDR1 reads KGHSH; CDR2 reads LQKENI. CDR3: CASSPSGVSYEQYF. The CDR3 DNA follows: TGTGCCAGCTCACCATCAGGGGTCTCCTACGAGCAGTACTTC.

This chain uses TRBV7-9 with TRBJ1-6; TRBD1 might be the D (5 bases). Germline CDR1 reads SEHNR; CDR2 reads FQNEAQ (reference sequence). Trimming removed 0 bases from V and 7 bases from J, with 10 bases in between. This CDR3 has 15 amino acids. The CDR3 loop is CASSLAGAGNSPLHF. CDR3 DNA: TGTGCCAGCAGCTTAGCAGGGGCTGGAAATTCACCCCTCCACTTT. Full variable domain (rest looked up from reference TRBV7-9 and TRBJ1-6): DTGVSQNPRHKITKRGQNVTFRCDPISEHNRLYWYRQTLGQGPEFLTYFQNEAQLEKSRLLSDRFSAERPKGSFSTLEIQRTEQGDSAMYLCASSLAGAGNSPLHFGNGTRLTVT.

This clone was counted a few times. The V call is TRBV4-1, the J call TRBJ1-6; TRBD1 aligns across 7 bases. J was trimmed by 7 bases and V by 4 bases; bases with no gene match: 4. The length of the CDR3 is 14 residues. Germline CDR1 MGHRA, CDR2 YSYEKL. DNA of the CDR3: TGCGCCAGCAGCCTCCAGGGGGACAATTCACCCCTCCACTTT. Amino acids: CASSLQGDNSPLHF.

The chain uses TRBV19 and TRBJ1-2, with 8 bases identical to TRBD1. Germline CDR1 and CDR2: LNHDA and SQIVND (reference sequence). CDR3 length: 14 amino acids. The trim removed 6 bases at V and 4 bases at J, leaving 7 bases unmatched. This CDR3 reads CASRPGGQGYGYTF. The CDR3 DNA sequence: TGTGCCAGTAGGCCGGGAGGACAGGGCTATGGCTACACCTTC. The full variable domain, in which reference TRBV19 and TRBJ1-2 provide the parts outside the CDR3, is DGGITQSPKYLFRKEGQNVTLSCEQNLNHDAMYWYRQDPGQGLRLIYYSQIVNDFQKGDIAEGYSVSREKKESFPLTVTSAQKNPTAFYLCASRPGGQGYGYTFGSGTRLTVV.

The chain employs TRBV5-4 and TRBJ2-1, with 9 bases that match TRBD1. The trim removed 0 bases at V and 5 bases at J, leaving 6 bases unmatched. The CDR3 runs to 16 residues. CDR1 and CDR2 from the germline V gene are SGHNT and YYREEE (reference sequence). Here the CDR3 DNA reads TGTGCCAGCAGCTTGGGGACAGGGGCCTTGAACAATGAGCAGTTCTTC. Its translation is CASSLGTGALNNEQFF.

The chain has TRBV6-1 and TRBJ1-6; TRBD1 aligns across 7 bases. V was clipped by 8 bases and J by 6 bases; unmatched bases: 4. Germline-derived CDR1 and CDR2 are MNHNS and SASEGT. This CDR3 has 13 residues. The CDR3 DNA follows: TGTGCCAGCTTTTCAGGGGGTAATTCACCCCTCCACTTT. This codes for CASFSGGNSPLHF.

V usage is TRBV13 and J usage is TRBJ2-7; D tentatively fits TRBD1 or TRBD2 (6 bases each). The CDR3 consists of 13 residues. V was trimmed by 8 bases and J by 2 bases, leaving 13 bases between them. CDR1 PRHDT and CDR2 FYEKMQ come from the germline V gene (reference sequence). CDR3 loop: CASQGGSAYEQYF. DNA of the CDR3: TGTGCCAGCCAAGGGGGGTCCGCCTACGAGCAGTACTTC.

The gene calls are TRBV5-1 and TRBJ2-7, with TRBD1 identical over 8 bases. This CDR3 is 16 amino acids long. The germline gives CDR1 SGHRS, CDR2 YFSETQ. J gave up 4 bases and V 2 bases, and 11 bases lay outside the gene matches. As DNA, the CDR3 is TGCGCCAGCAGCTTAGGATCCGACAGGGGTTTGTACGAGCAGTACTTC. This gives the protein CASSLGSDRGLYEQYF.

The chain employs TRBV10-3 and TRBJ2-3; weak D call: TRBD2 (6 bases). Germline CDR1 and CDR2: ENHRY and SYGVKD. The CDR3 has 11 residues. Trimming cost V 7 bases and J 7 bases, with 9 bases left between them. The CDR3 sequence is CAITEGYTQYF. CDR3 bases: TGTGCCATCACGGAGGGGTATACGCAGTATTTT.

The chain carries TRBV7-2 and TRBJ2-1; D is possibly TRBD2 (6 bases). Germline values: CDR1 SGHTA, CDR2 FQGNSA. This CDR3 is 14 amino acids long. The ends were cut back, 5 bases at V and 4 bases at J, with 12 bases in the middle. This CDR3 reads CASSRREEYNEQFF. The CDR3 DNA sequence: TGTGCCAGCAGCCGGAGGGAGGAGTACAATGAGCAGTTCTTC.